These 21 T cell receptor beta chains originate from one sample sequenced in a study of T cells in Graves' hyperthyroidism and ophthalmopathy. RNA transcripts provided the source from which TCR beta CDR3 regions were amplified. Researchers ran a first-round RT-PCR on the TCR CDR3 using the HTBI primer set. From the multiplex PCR reads, TCRdb called clonotypes with MiXCR, one entry per CDR3 protein. The sample includes 450,000 to 650,000 distinct CDR3 sequences, around 21% seen only once; the top ten take 26%. Sequencing was carried out using blood. These receptors all stem from a man between 18 and 35 years old with Graves' hyperthyroidism.

This clonotype has ten or more counts. The CDR3 nucleotides are TGTGCCATCAGACGGGACAGGGACACTGAAGCTTTCTTT. This translates into CAIRRDRDTEAFF. The chain links TRBV10-3 to TRBJ1-1; 9 nucleotides agree with TRBD1. V shed 6 bases and J 3 bases; nucleotides not matched to a gene: 2. CDR3 length: 13 amino acids. Germline V lookup: CDR1 ENHRY, CDR2 SYGVKD.

Written as DNA, the CDR3 is TGTGCCAGCAGCCCTGAAGCGGGGGGGCCTGAGACCCAGTACTTC. As protein: CASSPEAGGPETQYF. The J gene is TRBJ2-5, the V gene TRBV11-3; the match to TRBD2 covers 10 bases. The CDR3 totals 15 residues. J was trimmed by 5 bases and V by 5 bases; bases with no gene match: 8. Germline V CDR1 and CDR2: SGHNT, YENEEA. Combining the CDR3 with reference TRBV11-3 and TRBJ2-5 gives the whole variable domain EAGVVQSPRYKIIEKKQPVAFWCNPISGHNTLYWYLQNLGQGPELLIRYENEEAVDDSQLPKDRFSAERLKGVDSTLKIQPAELGDSAVYLCASSPEAGGPETQYFGPGTRLLVL.

This clonotype has at least ten counts. The chain links TRBV12-3 or TRBV12-4 to TRBJ2-5, with 7 bases matching TRBD1. CDR3 length: 12 amino acids. Germline trimming cut 6 bases from V and 7 bases from J; bases unmatched to any gene: 5. The CDR3 spells CASRMTGRTQYF. The CDR3 bases are TGTGCCAGCAGAATGACAGGGCGGACCCAGTACTTC.

This chain connects TRBV30 to TRBJ2-2; D could derive from TRBD1 or TRBD2 (5 bases each). Trimming shortened V by 6 bases and J by 2 bases, and 13 bases separated the two germline ends. In germline, CDR1 is GTSNPN, CDR2 SVGIG (reference sequence). The CDR3 spans 14 residues. The CDR3 protein is CACGAGLNTGELFF. DNA for the CDR3: TGTGCCTGTGGGGCGGGCCTAAACACCGGGGAGCTGTTTTTT.

V and J are TRBV12-3 or TRBV12-4 and TRBJ2-5, with 7 bases lining up with TRBD1. This CDR3 has 13 residues. V lost 7 bases, J lost 2 bases, and 4 bases stayed unmatched. The CDR3 DNA reads TGTGCCAGCAAACAACAGGGGCAAGAGACCCAGTACTTC. It specifies CASKQQGQETQYF.

In this sample, this clonotype turned up a few times. The V call is TRBV3-1, the J call TRBJ1-3; no reliable D call. CDR1 and CDR2 from the germline V gene are LGHDT and YNNKEL (reference sequence). V was shortened by 7 bases and J by 4 bases, with 14 bases between the two germline ends. This CDR3 is built from 14 residues. CDR3 region: CASTPGRLGNTIYF. In DNA form, the CDR3 reads TGTGCCAGCACCCCGGGGAGGCTGGGAAACACCATATATTTT.

This clonotype came up many times. The rearrangement joins TRBV6-5 to TRBJ2-7; D possibly corresponds to TRBD1 (6 bases). CDR3 length equals 13 residues. Deletions cut 2 bases from V and 3 bases from J, with 8 bases between. CDR1 MNHEY and CDR2 SVGAGI come from the germline V gene. The CDR3 is CASSYQQGYEQYF. The CDR3 DNA is TGTGCCAGCAGTTACCAACAGGGCTACGAGCAGTACTTC.

About this clonotype itself: A much larger clone lies one base from this, so it may be a read error. The chain uses TRBV12-3 or TRBV12-4 and TRBJ1-1, with D perhaps matching TRBD1 (5 bases). V lost 7 bases, J lost 4 bases, and 13 bases lay in between. The CDR3 sequence is 13 residues long. This CDR3 is CASTWTLSTEAFF. Written as DNA, the CDR3 is TGTGCCAGCACTTGGACACTGAGCACTGAAGCTTTCTTT.

This clonotype was counted many times. This chain links TRBV6-5 with TRBJ2-7; D is unclear. V lost 2 bases and J lost 2, with 16 bases in between. Germline values: CDR1 MNHEY, CDR2 SVGAGI. The CDR3 contains 16 residues. Written as DNA, the CDR3 is TGTGCCAGCAGTTACCCGCCCGAGACCTGGCCCTACGAGCAGTACTTC. As protein: CASSYPPETWPYEQYF.

This clonotype was observed many times. The rearrangement links TRBV27 to TRBJ1-2; D is perhaps TRBD1 (6 bases). The CDR3 is made up of 17 amino acids. Trimming stripped 5 bases from V and 0 bases from J, with 19 bases between. Germline lookup yields CDR1 MNHEY and CDR2 SMNVEV (reference sequence). The CDR3 protein is CASSPQKFGGPNYGYTF. Here the CDR3 DNA reads TGTGCCAGCAGTCCCCAGAAATTCGGGGGCCCTAACTATGGCTACACCTTC.

The CDR3 reads CASSFQGGNTGELFF. The DNA of the CDR3 is TGTGCCAGCAGTTTTCAGGGCGGAAACACCGGGGAGCTGTTTTTT. The chain couples TRBV28 to TRBJ2-2, with D maybe TRBD1 (5 bases). The CDR3 spans 15 residues. Looked up from germline, CDR1 is MDHEN and CDR2 is SYDVKM. Trimming took 3 bases from V and 2 from J, leaving 10 bases between them.

Many counts were recorded for this clonotype. This rearrangement joins TRBV25-1 to TRBJ1-2; TRBD1 might be the D (6 bases). Trimming pared 4 bases from V and 8 bases from J, leaving 8 bases between. Germline V gene lookup returns CDR1 MGHDK and CDR2 SYGVNS. This CDR3 comprises 11 residues. CDR3 residues: CASSGGGGYTF. CDR3 nucleotide sequence: TGTGCCAGCAGTGGGGGGGGCGGCTACACCTTC.

As regards this clonotype: The CDR3 does not end in the conserved phenylalanine or tryptophan, so this is likely a read error. The rearrangement links TRBV7-9 to TRBJ2-7; no firm D call. Germline CDR1 reads SEHNR; CDR2 reads FQNEAQ (reference sequence). V lost 1 base and J lost 0, with 4 bases in between. The CDR3 has 13 residues. This CDR3 is CASSLGASYEQYL. Written as DNA, the CDR3 is TGTGCCAGCAGCTTAGGGGCCTCCTACGAGCAGTACCTC.

This clonotype was observed a handful of times. One base away lies a much larger clone, so this may be a sequencing read error. The V call is TRBV3-1, the J call TRBJ2-5; tentatively, D is TRBD1 or TRBD2 (5 bases each). Trimming took off 0 bases at V and 8 bases at J, with 16 bases between the two ends. CDR1 LGHDT and CDR2 YNNKEL come from the germline V gene (reference sequence). The CDR3 has 15 residues. The CDR3 DNA sequence: TGTGCCAGCAGCCAAGATGGCAGACAGCGGACCACCCAGTACTTC. Its translation is CASSQDGRQRTTQYF.

The genes are TRBV30 and TRBJ1-2; unclear D gene. The germline V gene has CDR1 GTSNPN and CDR2 SVGIG (reference sequence). V gave up 2 bases and J gave up 0 bases, with 10 bases separating them. CDR3 length equals 14 residues. The CDR3 coding sequence is TGTGCCTGGAGTAACCAATTTGCTAACTATGGCTACACCTTC. Protein: CAWSNQFANYGYTF.

In this sample, this clonotype turned up many times. V is TRBV12-3 or TRBV12-4 and J is TRBJ2-2, with D tentatively TRBD2 (6 bases). This CDR3 has 15 amino acids. V lost 1 base to trimming and J lost 6 bases, with 12 bases between them. This CDR3 reads CASSLEAGRAGELFF. The CDR3 bases are TGTGCCAGCAGTTTAGAGGCGGGGCGCGCCGGGGAGCTGTTTTTT.

This clonotype was detected many times. The chain carries TRBV6-5 and TRBJ2-5; D might be TRBD1 (6 bases). V was pared by 4 bases and J by 4 bases, with 13 bases between. This CDR3 has 14 amino acids. Germline V gene lookup returns CDR1 MNHEY and CDR2 SVGAGI. In DNA, the CDR3 is TGTGCCAGCAGTTCCCAGACAGGCGGAGAGACCCAGTACTTC. As protein: CASSSQTGGETQYF.

Worth noting for this clonotype: Its ends do not fully match the called genes, so a read error is possible. This sequence joins TRBV28 and TRBJ2-2; 9 positions agree with TRBD1. CDR3 length: 14 residues. Germline-derived CDR1 and CDR2 are MDHEN and SYDVKM. CDR3 nucleotide sequence: TGTGCCAGCACCTCAGGACAGGGGACCGGGGAGCTGTGTTTT. This codes for CASTSGQGTGELCF.

This clonotype was observed at least ten times. The chain has TRBV28 and TRBJ1-2, with D uncertain. Trimming took 6 bases from V and 1 from J, leaving 12 bases between them. This CDR3 comprises 14 residues. The germline V gene encodes CDR1 MDHEN and CDR2 SYDVKM. CDR3 in amino acids: CASSVGRVNYGYTF. The CDR3 coding sequence is TGTGCCAGCAGCGTTGGGCGAGTTAACTATGGCTACACCTTC.

This clonotype has a count of ten or more. This chain uses TRBV6-5 with TRBJ1-3, with a possible D match to TRBD1 (5 bases). The CDR3 consists of 14 residues. Trimming removed 4 bases at V and 2 bases at J, with 9 bases between. CDR1 MNHEY and CDR2 SVGAGI come from the germline V gene. CDR3 region: CASSSGGTGNTIYF. The CDR3 DNA reads as TGTGCCAGCAGTTCCGGGGGTACTGGAAACACCATATATTTT.

This clonotype came up many times. The V gene is TRBV14, the J gene TRBJ1-1; D gene ambiguous. This CDR3 is 16 amino acids long. The germline gives CDR1 SGHDN, CDR2 FVKESK. With 0 bases removed from V and 4 bases from J, the gap between germline ends came to 15 bases. This CDR3 is CASSQDGRGESTEAFF. Written as DNA, the CDR3 is TGTGCCAGCAGCCAAGATGGCCGTGGGGAGAGCACTGAAGCTTTCTTT.